This T cell receptor beta chain was sequenced during a study of cytomegalovirus exposure and HLA in healthy donors. The PCR used 60 Vbeta and 13 Jbeta primers. TCRdb keeps only in-frame clones here, not all; method: immunoSEQ multiplex PCR. The sample records roughly 100,000 clones, over 9% being singletons. The study, taken as a whole, reports: Most TCR sequences showed up rarely, but some public TCRs showed up in many donors.

This clone occurred a few times. No antigen is known for it. Donors consisted of healthy bone marrow donors. V was shortened by 3 bases and J by 1 base, with 15 bases between the two germline ends. Germline-derived CDR1 and CDR2 are SEHNR and FQNEAQ (reference sequence). This CDR3 region has 16 residues. This sequence was found in a man aged 40-49 years in good health and CMV-seropositive. Sequenced: PBMCs. The chain links TRBV7-9 to TRBJ2-5; maybe TRBD2 (5 bases). CDR3 in DNA: TGTGCCAGCAGCTTGAAACGGACTCAAACCCAAGAGACCCAGTACTTC. This encodes CASSLKRTQTQETQYF.